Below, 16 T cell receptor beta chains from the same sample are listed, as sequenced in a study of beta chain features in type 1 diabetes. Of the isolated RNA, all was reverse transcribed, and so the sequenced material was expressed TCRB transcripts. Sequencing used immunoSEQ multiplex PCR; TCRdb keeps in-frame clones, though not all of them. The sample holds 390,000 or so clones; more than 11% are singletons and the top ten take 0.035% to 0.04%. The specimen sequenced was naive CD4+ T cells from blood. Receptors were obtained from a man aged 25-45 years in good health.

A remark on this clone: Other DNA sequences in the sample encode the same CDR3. CDR3 region: CASSLQGPDTQYF. CDR3 bases: TGCGCCAGCAGCCTTCAGGGGCCAGATACGCAGTATTTT. The chain employs TRBV5-1 and TRBJ2-3; possibly TRBD1 for D (6 bases). The CDR3 covers 13 residues. V gave up 4 bases and J gave up 4 bases, with 10 bases separating them. Germline V lookup: CDR1 SGHRS, CDR2 YFSETQ.

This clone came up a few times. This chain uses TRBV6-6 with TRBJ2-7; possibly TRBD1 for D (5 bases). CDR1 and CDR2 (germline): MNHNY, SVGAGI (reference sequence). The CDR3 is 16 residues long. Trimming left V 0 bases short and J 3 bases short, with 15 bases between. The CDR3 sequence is CASSYSIVRQNYEQYV. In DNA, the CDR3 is TGTGCCAGCAGTTACTCGATTGTACGACAGAACTACGAGCAGTACGTC.

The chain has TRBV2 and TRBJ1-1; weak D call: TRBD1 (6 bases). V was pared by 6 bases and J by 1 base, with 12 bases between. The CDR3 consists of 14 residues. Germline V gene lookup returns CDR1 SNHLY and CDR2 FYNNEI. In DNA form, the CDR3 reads TGTGCCAGCAGCGGGGGACAACCGAACACTGAAGCTTTCTTT. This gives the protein CASSGGQPNTEAFF.

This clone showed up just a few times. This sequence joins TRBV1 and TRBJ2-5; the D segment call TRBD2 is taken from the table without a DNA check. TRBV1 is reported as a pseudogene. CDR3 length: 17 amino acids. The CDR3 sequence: CTSSSGKREGHVETQYF. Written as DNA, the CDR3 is TGCACCAGCAGTTCAGGAAAGCGGGAGGGCCATGTGGAGACCCAGTACTTC.

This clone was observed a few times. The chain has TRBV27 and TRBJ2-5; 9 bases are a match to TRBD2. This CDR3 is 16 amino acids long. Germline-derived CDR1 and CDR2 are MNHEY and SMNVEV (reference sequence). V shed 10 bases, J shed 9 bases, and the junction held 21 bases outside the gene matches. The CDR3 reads CATSRRAGGPEQAQYF. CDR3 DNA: TGTGCCACCTCCCGCCGCGCGGGAGGGCCGGAACAGGCCCAGTACTTC.

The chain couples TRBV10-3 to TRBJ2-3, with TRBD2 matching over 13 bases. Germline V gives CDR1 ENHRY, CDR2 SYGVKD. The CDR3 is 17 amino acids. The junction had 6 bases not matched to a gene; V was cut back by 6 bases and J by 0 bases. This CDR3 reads CAIRESLAGGSTDTQYF. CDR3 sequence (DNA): TGTGCCATCAGGGAATCACTAGCGGGAGGGAGCACAGATACGCAGTATTTT.

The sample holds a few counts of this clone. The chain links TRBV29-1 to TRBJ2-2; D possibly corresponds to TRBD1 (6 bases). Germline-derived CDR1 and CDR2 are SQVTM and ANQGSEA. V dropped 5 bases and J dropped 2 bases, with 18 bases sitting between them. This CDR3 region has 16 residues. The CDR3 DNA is TGCAGCGTTCAACGCCAGACAGGTGGAAACACCGGGGAGCTGTTTTTT. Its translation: CSVQRQTGGNTGELFF.

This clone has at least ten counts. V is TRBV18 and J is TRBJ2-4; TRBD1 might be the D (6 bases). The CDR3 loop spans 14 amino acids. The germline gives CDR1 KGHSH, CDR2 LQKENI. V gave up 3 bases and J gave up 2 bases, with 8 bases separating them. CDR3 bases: TGTGCCAGCTCACCCGGGACAACCAAAAACATTCAGTACTTC. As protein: CASSPGTTKNIQYF. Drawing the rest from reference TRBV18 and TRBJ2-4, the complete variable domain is NAGVMQNPRHLVRRRGQEARLRCSPMKGHSHVYWYRQLPEEGLKFMVYLQKENIIDESGMPKERFSAEFPKEGPSILRIQQVVRGDSAAYFCASSPGTTKNIQYFGAGTRLSVL.

CDR3 DNA: TGTGCCAGCAGTAATCGGGCCCGGGGGGATACGCAGTATTTT. It yields the protein CASSNRARGDTQYF. This chain joins TRBV6-6 and TRBJ2-3; D perhaps matches TRBD2 (6 bases). Germline V lookup: CDR1 MNHNY, CDR2 SVGAGI (reference sequence). Trimming took 5 bases from V and 6 from J, leaving 15 bases between them. This CDR3 contains 14 residues.

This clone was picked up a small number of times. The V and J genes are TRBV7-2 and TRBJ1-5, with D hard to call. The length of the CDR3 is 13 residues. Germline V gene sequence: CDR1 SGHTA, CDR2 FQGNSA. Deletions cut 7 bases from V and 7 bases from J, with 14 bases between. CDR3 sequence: CASTLGSRQPQHF. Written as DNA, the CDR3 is TGTGCCAGCACCCTGGGCTCAAGGCAGCCCCAGCATTTT.

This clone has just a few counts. The CDR3 loop reads CASSFLAGEYEQYF. CDR3 nucleotides: TGTGCCAGCAGCTTCTTAGCGGGGGAGTACGAGCAGTACTTC. The chain is built from TRBV7-6 and TRBJ2-7; TRBD2 aligns across 9 bases. CDR3 length equals 14 residues. V shed 3 bases, J shed 4 bases, and the junction held 4 bases outside the gene matches. In germline, CDR1 is SGHVS, CDR2 FNYEAQ.

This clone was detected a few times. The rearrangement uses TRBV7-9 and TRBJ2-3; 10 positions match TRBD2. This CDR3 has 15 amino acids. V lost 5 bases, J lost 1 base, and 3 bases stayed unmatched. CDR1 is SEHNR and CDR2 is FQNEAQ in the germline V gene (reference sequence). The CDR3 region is CASSAGTSGTDTQYF. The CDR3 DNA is TGTGCCAGCAGCGCCGGGACTAGCGGCACAGATACGCAGTATTTT.

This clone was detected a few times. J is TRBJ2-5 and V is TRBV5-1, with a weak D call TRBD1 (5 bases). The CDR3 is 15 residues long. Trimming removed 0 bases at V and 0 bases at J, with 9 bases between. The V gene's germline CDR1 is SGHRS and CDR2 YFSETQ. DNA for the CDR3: TGCGCCAGCAGCTTGGGACAGATAAACCAAGAGACCCAGTACTTC. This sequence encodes CASSLGQINQETQYF.

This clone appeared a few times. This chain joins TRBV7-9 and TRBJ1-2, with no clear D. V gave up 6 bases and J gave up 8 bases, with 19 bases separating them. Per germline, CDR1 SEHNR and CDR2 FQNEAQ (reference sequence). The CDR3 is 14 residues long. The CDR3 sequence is CASSSLTPVRGYTF. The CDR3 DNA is TGTGCCAGCAGTTCGCTAACCCCCGTCCGGGGCTACACCTTC.

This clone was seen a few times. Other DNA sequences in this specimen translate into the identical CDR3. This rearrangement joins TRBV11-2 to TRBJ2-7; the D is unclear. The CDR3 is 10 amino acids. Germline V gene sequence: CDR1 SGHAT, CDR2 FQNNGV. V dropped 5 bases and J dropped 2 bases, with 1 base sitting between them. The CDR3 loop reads CASSTYEQYF. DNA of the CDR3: TGTGCCAGCAGCACCTACGAGCAGTACTTC. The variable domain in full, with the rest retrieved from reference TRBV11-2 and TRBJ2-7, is EAGVAQSPRYKIIEKRQSVAFWCNPISGHATLYWYQQILGQGPKLLIQFQNNGVVDDSQLPKDRFSAERLKGVDSTLKIQPAKLEDSAVYLCASSTYEQYFGPGTRLTVT.

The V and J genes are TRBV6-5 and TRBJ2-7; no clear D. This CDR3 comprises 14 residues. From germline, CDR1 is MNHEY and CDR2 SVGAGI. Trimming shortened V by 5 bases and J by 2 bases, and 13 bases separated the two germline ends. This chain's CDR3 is CASSQTGSAYEQYF. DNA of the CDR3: TGTGCCAGCAGTCAGACTGGGTCAGCCTACGAGCAGTACTTC.